This T cell receptor beta chain was identified in a study of blood T cells in healthy people across ages. To note about this clonotype: No DNA is shown, since the ends of the CDR3 on it are uncertain; the CDR3 is the one TCRdb lists.

With a J-beta primer mix and a sample-barcoded 5' primer, a second PCR ran 7 to 11 cycles. A single record per CDR3 protein comes from TCRdb applying MiXCR to the 5' RACE reads. This sample carries roughly 680,000 distinct CDR3 sequences, 52% of them seen once, and the ten largest clones take about 13%. The CDR3 length equals 14 residues, ends included. The chain links TRBV12-3 or TRBV12-4 to TRBJ2-6; the table's D call TRBD1 went unverified against the DNA. The sequencing input was blood. This receptor was taken from a woman older than 75 in good health. CDR3 region: CASSFGTGANVQTF.